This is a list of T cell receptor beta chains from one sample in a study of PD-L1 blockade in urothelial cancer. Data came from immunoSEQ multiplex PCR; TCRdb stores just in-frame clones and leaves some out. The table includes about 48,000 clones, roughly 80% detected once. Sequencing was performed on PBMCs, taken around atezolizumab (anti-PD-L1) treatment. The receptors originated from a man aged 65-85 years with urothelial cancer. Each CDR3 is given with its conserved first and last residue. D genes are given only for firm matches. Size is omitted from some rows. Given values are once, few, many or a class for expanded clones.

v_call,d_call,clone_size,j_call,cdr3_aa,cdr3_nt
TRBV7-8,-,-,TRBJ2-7,CASSLGRGYEQYF,TGTGCCAGCAGCTTAGGGCGGGGCTACGAGCAGTACTTC
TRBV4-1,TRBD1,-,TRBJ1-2,CASSLGQGTTNYGYTF,TGCGCCAGCAGCCTCGGACAGGGGACAACTAACTATGGCTACACCTTC
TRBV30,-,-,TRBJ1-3,CAWSVVGNTIYF,TGTGCCTGGAGTGTCGTGGGAAACACCATATATTTT
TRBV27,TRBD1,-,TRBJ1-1,CASSFRGSLAEAFF,TGTGCCAGCAGTTTCAGGGGGAGTCTCGCTGAAGCTTTCTTT
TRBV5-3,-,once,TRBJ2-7,CARSLVGTWPLEQYF,TGTGCCAGAAGCTTGGTTGGGACTTGGCCCCTCGAGCAGTACTTC
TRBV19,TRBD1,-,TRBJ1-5,CASQGQNFLPQHF,TGTGCCAGTCAGGGACAGAACTTCCTGCCCCAGCATTTT
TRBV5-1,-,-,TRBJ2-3,CASSGQGPDTQYF,TGCGCCAGCAGCGGCCAGGGGCCAGATACGCAGTATTTT
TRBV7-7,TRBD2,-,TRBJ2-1,CASSLTSGRDNEQFF,TGTGCTAGCAGTCTGACTAGCGGGAGAGACAATGAGCAGTTCTTC
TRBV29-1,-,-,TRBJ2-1,CSVSVNFNEQFF,TGCAGCGTTTCGGTCAACTTCAATGAGCAGTTCTTC
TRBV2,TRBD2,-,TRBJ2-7,CASKNEREPSYEQYF,TGTGCCAGCAAAAACGAGCGGGAGCCCTCCTACGAGCAGTACTTC
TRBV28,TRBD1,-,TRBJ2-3,CASRPTGGTQYF,TGTGCCAGCAGGCCGACAGGGGGTACGCAGTATTTT
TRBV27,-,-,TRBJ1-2,CASSFRQVPGYGYTF,TGTGCCAGCAGTTTCCGACAGGTCCCAGGCTATGGCTACACCTTC
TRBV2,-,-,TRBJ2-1,CASSIGLNNEQFF,TGTGCCAGCAGTATCGGGTTGAACAATGAGCAGTTCTTC
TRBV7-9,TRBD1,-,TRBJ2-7,CASSFGQGSSYEQYF,TGTGCCAGCAGCTTTGGACAGGGTTCCTCCTACGAGCAGTACTTC
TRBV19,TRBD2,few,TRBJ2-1,CASRTSVSYNEQFF,TGTGCCAGTCGGACTAGCGTCAGCTACAATGAGCAGTTCTTC
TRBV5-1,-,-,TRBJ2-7,CASELGSGSYEQYF,TGCGCCAGCGAATTGGGCAGTGGTTCCTACGAGCAGTACTTC
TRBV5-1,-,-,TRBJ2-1,CASSSGLFGEQFF,TGCGCCAGCAGCTCGGGACTCTTTGGGGAGCAGTTCTTC
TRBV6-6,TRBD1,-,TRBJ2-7,CASSYPDRGSYEQYF,TGTGCCAGCAGTTACCCGGACAGGGGCTCCTACGAGCAGTACTTC
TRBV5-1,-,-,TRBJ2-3,CASSLGSFTDTQYF,TGCGCCAGCAGCTTGGGTTCCTTCACAGATACGCAGTATTTT
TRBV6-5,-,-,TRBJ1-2,CASRIGQGVYGYTF,TGTGCCAGCCGAATAGGTCAGGGCGTCTATGGCTACACCTTC
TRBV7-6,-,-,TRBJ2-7,CASSFSIRDEQYF,TGTGCCAGCAGCTTCAGTATCAGGGACGAGCAGTACTTC
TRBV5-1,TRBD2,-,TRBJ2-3,CASSLAGREGLDTQYF,TGCGCCAGCAGCTTGGCCGGGCGGGAGGGCTTAGATACGCAGTATTTT
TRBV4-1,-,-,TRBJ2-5,CASSPIALGGETQYF,TGCGCCAGCAGCCCCATAGCCCTAGGTGGAGAGACCCAGTACTTC
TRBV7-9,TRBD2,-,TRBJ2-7,CASSPRGEREPYEQYF,TGTGCCAGCAGCCCTCGGGGGGAGCGGGAGCCTTACGAGCAGTACTTC
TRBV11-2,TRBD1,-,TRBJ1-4,CASSVDRGENEKLFF,TGTGCCAGCAGCGTGGACAGGGGAGAGAATGAAAAACTGTTTTTT
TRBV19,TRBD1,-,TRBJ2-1,CASSIGGTGTHNEQFF,TGTGCCAGTAGTATAGGGGGGACAGGGACCCACAATGAGCAGTTCTTC
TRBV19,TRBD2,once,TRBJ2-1,CASSTQTSGSGYNEQFF,TGTGCCAGTAGTACTCAGACTAGCGGGAGCGGCTACAATGAGCAGTTCTTC
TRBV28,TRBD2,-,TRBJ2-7,CASSLTSGSHTYEQYF,TGTGCCAGCAGTTTGACTAGCGGGAGCCACACCTACGAGCAGTACTTC
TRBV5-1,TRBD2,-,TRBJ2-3,CASSLGGLAGGPDTQYF,TGCGCCAGCAGCTTGGGGGGACTAGCGGGAGGGCCAGATACGCAGTATTTT
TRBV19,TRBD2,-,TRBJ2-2,CASSFRTSANTGELFF,TGTGCCAGTAGTTTCCGGACTAGTGCGAACACCGGGGAGCTGTTTTTT
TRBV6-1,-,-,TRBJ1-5,CASRVGEGNQPQHF,TGTGCCAGCAGAGTCGGGGAGGGGAATCAGCCCCAGCATTTT
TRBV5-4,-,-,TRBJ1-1,CASSLRQENTEAFF,TGTGCCAGCAGCCTTCGACAGGAAAACACTGAAGCTTTCTTT
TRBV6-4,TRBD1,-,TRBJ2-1,CASSVSPAQGAYNEQFF,TGTGCCAGCAGTGTTTCCCCGGCACAGGGGGCCTACAATGAGCAGTTCTTC
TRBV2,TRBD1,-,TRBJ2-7,CASSEYGTGYYEQYF,TGTGCCAGCAGTGAATACGGGACAGGATACTACGAGCAGTACTTC
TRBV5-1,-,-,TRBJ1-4,CASSLGGDEKLFF,TGCGCCAGCAGCTTGGGGGGGGATGAAAAACTGTTTTTT
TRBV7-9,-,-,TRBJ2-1,CASSLRVYNEQFF,TGTGCCAGCAGCTTGAGGGTTTACAATGAGCAGTTCTTC
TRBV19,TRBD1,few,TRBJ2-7,CAASQGSEQYF,TGTGCCGCCTCACAGGGGAGCGAGCAGTACTTC
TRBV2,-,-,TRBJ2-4,CASSDGHLLLAKNIQYF,TGTGCCAGCAGTGACGGACACTTACTACTAGCCAAAAACATTCAGTACTTC
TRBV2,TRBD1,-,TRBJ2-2,CASSEEGQGGELFF,TGTGCCAGCAGTGAAGAGGGACAGGGCGGGGAGCTGTTTTTT
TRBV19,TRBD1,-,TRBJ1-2,CASSDGQGRYGYTF,TGTGCCAGTAGCGACGGACAGGGGCGGTATGGCTACACCTTC
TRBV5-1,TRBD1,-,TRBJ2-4,CASSLTGTEVKNIQYF,TGCGCCAGCTCCTTAACCGGGACAGAAGTCAAAAACATTCAGTACTTC
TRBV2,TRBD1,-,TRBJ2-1,CASSEVQGIRFF,TGTGCCAGCAGTGAAGTACAGGGGATTCGGTTCTTC
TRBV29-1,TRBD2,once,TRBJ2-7,CSSGSGLGDEQYF,TGCAGTAGCGGGTCGGGGCTTGGAGACGAGCAGTACTTC
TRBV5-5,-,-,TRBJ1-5,CASSLVPGSANQPQHF,TGTGCCAGCAGCTTGGTCCCGGGATCAGCTAATCAGCCCCAGCATTTT
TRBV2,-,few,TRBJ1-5,CASSGGLLKGGNQPQHF,TGTGCCAGCAGTGGGGGCCTTTTAAAGGGAGGGAATCAGCCCCAGCATTTT
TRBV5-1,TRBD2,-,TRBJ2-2,CASSTIAGGPADTGELFF,TGCGCCAGCAGCACTATAGCGGGAGGGCCGGCGGACACCGGGGAGCTGTTTTTT
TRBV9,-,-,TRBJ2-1,CASSVGGANEQFF,TGTGCCAGCAGCGTAGGAGGAGCCAATGAGCAGTTCTTC
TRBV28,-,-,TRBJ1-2,CASSPGTPRHNYGYTF,TGTGCCAGCAGTCCCGGGACACCCAGACATAACTATGGCTACACCTTC
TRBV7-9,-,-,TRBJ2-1,CASSPAMVDTYNEQFF,TGTGCCAGCAGCCCTGCTATGGTAGACACCTACAATGAGCAGTTCTTC
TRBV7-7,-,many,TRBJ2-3,CASSLVRAGADTQYF,TGTGCTAGCAGCTTGGTTAGGGCGGGCGCAGATACGCAGTATTTT